A selection of T cell receptor beta chains follows, all from one sample in a study of radiotherapy plus CTLA-4 blockade in lung cancer. Libraries were prepared by immunoSEQ multiplex PCR; TCRdb keeps only in-frame clonotypes and omits some of them. The sample records 50,000 to 65,000 clones, 70% to 80% being singletons. The sequences come from peripheral blood, collected from a patient treated with radiotherapy plus ipilimumab. These receptors originate from a human donor with non-small cell lung cancer who had a complete response to radiotherapy plus ipilimumab. The CDR3 runs from the conserved cysteine through the conserved F or W. A D gene is named only where the DNA matches it firmly. Size values are once, few and many counts, or a class for expanded clones, and some rows have none.

V gene: TRBV7-9; clone size: .; CDR3 length: 12; D gene: .; J gene: TRBJ1-2; CDR3 protein: CASSPDSGGYTF; CDR3 DNA: TGTGCCAGCAGCCCTGACTCCGGGGGCTACACCTTC
V gene: TRBV27; clone size: .; CDR3 length: 17; D gene: .; J gene: TRBJ1-1; CDR3 protein: CASSFKLMGAMNTEAFF; CDR3 DNA: TGTGCCAGCAGTTTCAAGCTTATGGGGGCGATGAACACTGAAGCTTTCTTT
V gene: TRBV19; clone size: .; CDR3 length: 14; D gene: .; J gene: TRBJ2-3; CDR3 protein: CASSPGGGTDTQYF; CDR3 DNA: TGTGCCAGTAGCCCCGGAGGGGGCACAGATACGCAGTATTTT
V gene: TRBV11-3; clone size: .; CDR3 length: 15; D gene: .; J gene: TRBJ2-2; CDR3 protein: CASSPGLFATGELFF; CDR3 DNA: TGTGCCAGCAGCCCCGGTTTGTTTGCTACCGGGGAGCTGTTTTTT
V gene: TRBV9; clone size: once; CDR3 length: 16; D gene: .; J gene: TRBJ2-1; CDR3 protein: CASSVEAGPPRGQQFF; CDR3 DNA: TGTGCCAGCAGCGTAGAGGCGGGGCCACCGCGAGGGCAGCAGTTCTTC
V gene: TRBV6-5; clone size: once; CDR3 length: 13; D gene: .; J gene: TRBJ1-1; CDR3 protein: CASSYSMKREAFF; CDR3 DNA: TGTGCCAGCAGTTACTCGATGAAACGGGAAGCTTTCTTT
V gene: TRBV27; clone size: .; CDR3 length: 17; D gene: TRBD2; J gene: TRBJ2-3; CDR3 protein: CASSLSRPSGSFYTQYF; CDR3 DNA: TGTGCCAGCAGTTTATCAAGGCCTAGCGGGAGTTTCTATACGCAGTATTTT
V gene: TRBV5-6; clone size: .; CDR3 length: 13; D gene: .; J gene: TRBJ1-5; CDR3 protein: CASSYYTEEPQHF; CDR3 DNA: TGTGCCAGCAGTTACTACACGGAGGAGCCCCAGCATTTT
V gene: TRBV2; clone size: .; CDR3 length: 15; D gene: TRBD1; J gene: TRBJ1-2; CDR3 protein: CASSESPHRGGGYTF; CDR3 DNA: TGTGCCAGCAGTGAAAGTCCCCACAGGGGCGGTGGCTACACCTTC
V gene: TRBV7-8; clone size: .; CDR3 length: 12; D gene: .; J gene: TRBJ1-1; CDR3 protein: CASTRVNTEAFF; CDR3 DNA: TGTGCCAGCACTCGGGTGAACACTGAAGCTTTCTTT
V gene: TRBV25-1; clone size: .; CDR3 length: 13; D gene: .; J gene: TRBJ2-6; CDR3 protein: CASSRAGANVLTF; CDR3 DNA: TGTGCCAGCAGCAGGGCTGGGGCCAACGTCCTGACTTTC
V gene: TRBV29-1; clone size: few; CDR3 length: 13; D gene: .; J gene: TRBJ1-1; CDR3 protein: CSVGQGLNTEAFF; CDR3 DNA: TGCAGCGTTGGCCAGGGCTTGAACACTGAAGCTTTCTTT
V gene: TRBV15; clone size: .; CDR3 length: 15; D gene: TRBD1; J gene: TRBJ2-7; CDR3 protein: CATSSPGQGPDEQYF; CDR3 DNA: TGTGCCACCAGCAGTCCGGGACAGGGCCCCGACGAGCAGTACTTC
V gene: TRBV5-4; clone size: .; CDR3 length: 15; D gene: TRBD1; J gene: TRBJ1-2; CDR3 protein: CASSLIGQGSSGYTF; CDR3 DNA: TGTGCCAGCAGCTTGATAGGACAGGGTAGTTCTGGCTACACCTTC
V gene: TRBV27; clone size: .; CDR3 length: 16; D gene: .; J gene: TRBJ1-2; CDR3 protein: CASSRYNRVTNYGYTF; CDR3 DNA: TGTGCCAGCAGTCGTTATAACAGGGTTACTAACTATGGCTACACCTTC
V gene: TRBV27; clone size: once; CDR3 length: 15; D gene: TRBD1; J gene: TRBJ1-1; CDR3 protein: CASSKTGGTNTEAFF; CDR3 DNA: TGTGCCAGCAGTAAGACAGGGGGAACGAACACTGAAGCTTTCTTT
V gene: TRBV5-6; clone size: .; CDR3 length: 17; D gene: TRBD1; J gene: TRBJ1-6; CDR3 protein: CASSSGQISSYNSPLHF; CDR3 DNA: TGTGCCAGCAGCTCGGGACAGATAAGCTCCTATAATTCACCCCTCCACTTT
V gene: TRBV25-1; clone size: .; CDR3 length: 13; D gene: .; J gene: TRBJ1-1; CDR3 protein: CASSELLGEEAFF; CDR3 DNA: TGTGCCAGCAGTGAATTATTGGGAGAAGAAGCTTTCTTT
V gene: TRBV7-8; clone size: .; CDR3 length: 17; D gene: .; J gene: TRBJ2-1; CDR3 protein: CASSLDTGTSWDNEQFF; CDR3 DNA: TGTGCCAGCAGCTTAGATACAGGGACCAGTTGGGATAATGAGCAGTTCTTC
V gene: TRBV30; clone size: .; CDR3 length: 12; D gene: .; J gene: TRBJ1-2; CDR3 protein: CAWSARAHGYTF; CDR3 DNA: TGTGCCTGGAGTGCGAGGGCGCATGGCTACACCTTC
V gene: TRBV28; clone size: .; CDR3 length: 16; D gene: .; J gene: TRBJ2-5; CDR3 protein: CASTPPRGRFGETQYF; CDR3 DNA: TGTGCCAGCACCCCCCCCCGTGGCAGGTTTGGGGAGACCCAGTACTTC
V gene: TRBV5-1; clone size: once; CDR3 length: 16; D gene: .; J gene: TRBJ1-4; CDR3 protein: CASSFLGGEGDEKLFF; CDR3 DNA: TGCGCCAGCAGCTTCCTAGGGGGTGAGGGAGATGAAAAACTGTTTTTT
V gene: TRBV5-5; clone size: .; CDR3 length: 14; D gene: .; J gene: TRBJ1-6; CDR3 protein: CASTEVAGNSPLHF; CDR3 DNA: TGTGCCAGCACCGAGGTTGCCGGCAATTCACCCCTCCACTTT
V gene: TRBV6-5; clone size: .; CDR3 length: 16; D gene: TRBD1; J gene: TRBJ2-4; CDR3 protein: CASSYSKGASKNIQYF; CDR3 DNA: TGTGCCAGCAGTTACTCGAAGGGGGCGAGCAAAAACATTCAGTACTTC
V gene: TRBV19; clone size: once; CDR3 length: 17; D gene: TRBD1; J gene: TRBJ2-6; CDR3 protein: CASSIGDSPSGANVLTF; CDR3 DNA: TGTGCCAGTAGTATAGGGGACAGTCCCTCTGGGGCCAACGTCCTGACTTTC
V gene: TRBV11-2; clone size: .; CDR3 length: 13; D gene: .; J gene: TRBJ2-5; CDR3 protein: CASSYSIQETQYF; CDR3 DNA: TGTGCCAGCAGCTATAGCATTCAAGAGACCCAGTACTTC
V gene: TRBV18; clone size: once; CDR3 length: 14; D gene: .; J gene: TRBJ2-2; CDR3 protein: CASSYDSYTGELFF; CDR3 DNA: TGTGCCAGCTCCTACGACAGCTACACCGGGGAGCTGTTTTTT
V gene: TRBV5-1; clone size: few; CDR3 length: 16; D gene: TRBD2; J gene: TRBJ2-1; CDR3 protein: CASSLAGLGLHNEQFF; CDR3 DNA: TGCGCCAGCAGCTTGGCGGGACTAGGGTTGCACAATGAGCAGTTCTTC
V gene: TRBV10-1; clone size: .; CDR3 length: 14; D gene: TRBD1; J gene: TRBJ1-6; CDR3 protein: CASSVGTGNSPLHF; CDR3 DNA: TGCGCCAGCAGTGTTGGGACAGGGAATTCACCCCTCCACTTT
V gene: TRBV7-2; clone size: .; CDR3 length: 12; D gene: .; J gene: TRBJ2-7; CDR3 protein: CASSYGHREQYF; CDR3 DNA: TGTGCCAGCAGCTACGGACACCGCGAGCAGTACTTC
V gene: TRBV7-9; clone size: .; CDR3 length: 14; D gene: .; J gene: TRBJ1-1; CDR3 protein: CASSLDGGSTEAFF; CDR3 DNA: TGTGCCAGCAGCTTAGATGGGGGGAGCACTGAAGCTTTCTTT
V gene: TRBV5-1; clone size: .; CDR3 length: 19; D gene: TRBD2; J gene: TRBJ2-1; CDR3 protein: CASSLAGTSGRSSYNEQFF; CDR3 DNA: TGCGCCAGCAGCTTGGCGGGGACTAGCGGGAGGAGCTCCTACAATGAGCAGTTCTTC
V gene: TRBV7-6; clone size: once; CDR3 length: 12; D gene: TRBD1; J gene: TRBJ2-3; CDR3 protein: CASSPTGDTQYF; CDR3 DNA: TGTGCCAGCAGTCCGACAGGGGATACGCAGTATTTT
V gene: TRBV30; clone size: .; CDR3 length: 19; D gene: TRBD2; J gene: TRBJ2-2; CDR3 protein: CAWASVIAGVLRDTGELFF; CDR3 DNA: TGTGCCTGGGCGAGCGTGATAGCGGGAGTCCTAAGGGACACCGGGGAGCTGTTTTTT
V gene: TRBV25-1; clone size: once; CDR3 length: 17; D gene: TRBD1; J gene: TRBJ1-1; CDR3 protein: CASSDVHVPGGNTEAFF; CDR3 DNA: TGTGCCAGCAGTGATGTGCACGTCCCAGGGGGAAACACTGAAGCTTTCTTT
V gene: TRBV4-3; clone size: .; CDR3 length: 16; D gene: TRBD1; J gene: TRBJ2-5; CDR3 protein: CASSQSFGQGEETQYF; CDR3 DNA: TGCGCCAGCAGCCAATCATTCGGACAGGGAGAGGAGACCCAGTACTTC
V gene: TRBV29-1; clone size: few; CDR3 length: 13; D gene: TRBD1; J gene: TRBJ2-5; CDR3 protein: CSVNDRAQETQYF; CDR3 DNA: TGCAGCGTTAACGACAGGGCTCAAGAGACCCAGTACTTC
V gene: TRBV2; clone size: .; CDR3 length: 18; D gene: TRBD1; J gene: TRBJ1-3; CDR3 protein: CASSLRGGQGSSGNTIYF; CDR3 DNA: TGTGCCAGCAGCCTTAGGGGGGGACAGGGCTCCTCTGGAAACACCATATATTTT
V gene: TRBV9; clone size: .; CDR3 length: 13; D gene: .; J gene: TRBJ2-7; CDR3 protein: CASSPQGYYEQYF; CDR3 DNA: TGTGCCAGCAGCCCCCAGGGGTACTACGAGCAGTACTTC
V gene: TRBV7-9; clone size: .; CDR3 length: 15; D gene: .; J gene: TRBJ2-3; CDR3 protein: CASSFGTDSTDTRYF; CDR3 DNA: TGTGCCAGCAGCTTCGGCACCGACAGCACAGATACGCGGTATTTT
V gene: TRBV6-5; clone size: .; CDR3 length: 15; D gene: .; J gene: TRBJ2-7; CDR3 protein: CASSPRRTEDYEQYF; CDR3 DNA: TGTGCCAGCAGTCCCAGGCGGACAGAGGACTACGAGCAGTACTTC